This T cell receptor beta chain is from a study of T cells in Graves' hyperthyroidism and ophthalmopathy. Study-wide points: Model output signaled ophthalmopathy a median about 6.3 months ahead of onset. In blood, most of the thyroid clonotypes expanded above 0.001 were also present.

Uncontrolled infection, other autoimmune disease, pregnancy and lactation each barred patients from inclusion. RNA transcripts yielded amplified TCR beta CDR3 regions. Researchers ran a first-round RT-PCR on the TCR CDR3 using the HTBI primer set. TCRdb called the multiplex PCR reads again in MiXCR, with one record for every CDR3 protein. The sample yields 500,000 to 650,000 distinct CDR3 sequences, roughly 14% seen once. On this clonotype: Its antigen is currently unknown.

Sequencing input: blood. The receptor was derived from a woman in her fifties or sixties with Graves' ophthalmopathy.

CDR3 bases: TGCGCCAGCAGCCAAGTCCAAGCGGGGGGGCTAACTCGCACAGATACGCAGTATTTT. Translating it yields CASSQVQAGGLTRTDTQYF. This rearrangement joins TRBV4-3 to TRBJ2-3; 10 positions match TRBD2. Germline assignment: CDR1 LGHNA and CDR2 YSLEER. Trimming at V came to 1 base and at J to 1 base, leaving 11 bases not matched to a gene. The CDR3 covers 19 residues.